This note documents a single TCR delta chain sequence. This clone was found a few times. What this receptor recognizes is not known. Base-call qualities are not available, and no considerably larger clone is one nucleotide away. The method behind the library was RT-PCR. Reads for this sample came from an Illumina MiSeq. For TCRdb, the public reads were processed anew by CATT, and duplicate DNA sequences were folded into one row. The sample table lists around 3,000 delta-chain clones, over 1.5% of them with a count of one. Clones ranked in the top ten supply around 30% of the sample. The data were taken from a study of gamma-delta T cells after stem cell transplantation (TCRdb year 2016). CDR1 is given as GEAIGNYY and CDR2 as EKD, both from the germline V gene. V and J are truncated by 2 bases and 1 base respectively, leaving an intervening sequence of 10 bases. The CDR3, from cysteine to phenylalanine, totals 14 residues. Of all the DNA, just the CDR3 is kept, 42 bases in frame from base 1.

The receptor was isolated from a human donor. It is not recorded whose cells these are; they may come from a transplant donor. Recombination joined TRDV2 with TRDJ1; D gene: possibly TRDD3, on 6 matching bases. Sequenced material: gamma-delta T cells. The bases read TGTGCCTGTGACAAGTTACTGGGCACCGATAAACTCATCTTT. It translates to CACDKLLGTDKLIF.